This is a list of T cell receptor beta chains from one sample in a study of molecular identifiers for immune sequencing clone quantification. TCRdb re-derived calls from the PCR reads in MiXCR, one entry per CDR3 protein. Here the sample spans just over 40,000 distinct CDR3 sequences, about 24% being singletons. Sequencing was done on a sample of naive CD8+ T cells from blood, with Jurkat cell RNA spiked in. The receptors here all came from a human donor in good health. Some libraries in this study had Jurkat cell RNA spiked in. Both conserved end residues are part of each CDR3. The D gene is left open where the match is weak. Clone size is stated in some rows and not others, as once, few, many or a class when expanded.

-	TRBV27	TRBJ2-3	once	CASARFPDTQYF	TGTGCCAGCGCGAGGTTCCCAGATACGCAGTATTTT
-	TRBV29-1	TRBJ1-2	many	CSVDLGRANYGYTF	TGCAGCGTTGACCTGGGCCGGGCTAACTATGGCTACACCTTC
-	TRBV9	TRBJ2-3	many	CASSLYHGASTDTQYF	TGTGCCAGCAGCCTTTACCATGGGGCCTCCACAGATACGCAGTATTTT
-	TRBV20-1	TRBJ2-7	many	CSARERGLGREQYF	TGCAGTGCTAGAGAACGGGGCCTGGGACGCGAGCAGTACTTC
TRBD2	TRBV2	TRBJ2-3	-	CASSEGLGGASGTDTQYF	TGTGCCAGCAGTGAAGGGCTGGGAGGGGCATCAGGTACAGATACGCAGTATTTT
-	TRBV4-2	TRBJ2-5	many	CASSQGPSGETQYF	TGTGCCAGCAGCCAAGGTCCGTCAGGCGAGACCCAGTACTTC
-	TRBV6-5	TRBJ1-2	many	CASRGYGYTF	TGTGCCAGCAGGGGGTATGGCTACACCTTC
-	TRBV19	TRBJ1-1	many	CASSKGSYTEAFF	TGTGCCAGTAGTAAAGGATCGTACACTGAAGCTTTCTTT
-	TRBV12-3/TRBV12-4	TRBJ2-7	-	CASSWGRTSYEQYF	TGTGCCAGCAGTTGGGGGAGGACCTCCTACGAACAGTACTTC
-	TRBV4-3	TRBJ1-1	many	CASSQATLVEGRAFF	TGCGCCAGCAGCCAAGCAACCCTAGTTGAGGGGAGAGCTTTCTTT
TRBD1	TRBV13	TRBJ2-5	many	CASSLGPGTGRGETQYF	TGTGCCAGCAGCTTAGGCCCCGGGACAGGGCGGGGAGAGACCCAGTACTTC
-	TRBV2	TRBJ2-3	many	CASSFRDIGKTGTDTQYF	TGTGCCAGCAGTTTCCGGGACATTGGGAAAACAGGGACAGATACGCAGTATTTT
-	TRBV7-6	TRBJ2-5	many	CASSPTLGGETQYF	TGTGCCAGCAGCCCGACATTGGGTGGAGAGACCCAGTACTTC
-	TRBV19	TRBJ1-2	many	CASSQGRYGYTF	TGTGCCAGTAGCCAAGGTCGCTATGGCTACACCTTC
-	TRBV28	TRBJ2-4	-	CASSLFSGVKNIQYF	TGTGCCAGCAGTCTGTTTTCCGGGGTGAAAAACATTCAGTACTTC
-	TRBV4-2	TRBJ1-5	few	CASSQGGVGQPQHF	TGTGCCAGCAGCCAAGGAGGGGTGGGGCAGCCCCAGCATTTT
-	TRBV7-9	TRBJ1-2	many	CASSSGPIFYGYTF	TGTGCCAGCAGTTCCGGGCCCATTTTCTATGGCTACACCTTC
TRBD1	TRBV19	TRBJ2-3	many	CASSIDGQGTDTQYF	TGTGCCAGTAGTATAGATGGACAGGGCACAGATACGCAGTATTTT
-	TRBV5-6	TRBJ2-7	-	CASSLGWDLAYEQYF	TGTGCCAGCAGCCTGGGGTGGGACTTGGCCTACGAGCAGTACTTC
-	TRBV12-3/TRBV12-4	TRBJ2-2	-	CASDPGSGELFF	TGTGCCAGCGACCCTGGGTCTGGGGAGCTGTTTTTT
-	TRBV7-8	TRBJ2-7	medium-sized	CASSLAAQSSYEQYF	TGTGCCAGCAGCTTAGCGGCCCAGAGCTCCTACGAGCAGTACTTC
TRBD2	TRBV3-1	TRBJ2-3	many	CASSQGYSGGIEDTQYF	TGTGCCAGCAGCCAAGGTTACAGCGGGGGGATTGAAGATACGCAGTATTTT